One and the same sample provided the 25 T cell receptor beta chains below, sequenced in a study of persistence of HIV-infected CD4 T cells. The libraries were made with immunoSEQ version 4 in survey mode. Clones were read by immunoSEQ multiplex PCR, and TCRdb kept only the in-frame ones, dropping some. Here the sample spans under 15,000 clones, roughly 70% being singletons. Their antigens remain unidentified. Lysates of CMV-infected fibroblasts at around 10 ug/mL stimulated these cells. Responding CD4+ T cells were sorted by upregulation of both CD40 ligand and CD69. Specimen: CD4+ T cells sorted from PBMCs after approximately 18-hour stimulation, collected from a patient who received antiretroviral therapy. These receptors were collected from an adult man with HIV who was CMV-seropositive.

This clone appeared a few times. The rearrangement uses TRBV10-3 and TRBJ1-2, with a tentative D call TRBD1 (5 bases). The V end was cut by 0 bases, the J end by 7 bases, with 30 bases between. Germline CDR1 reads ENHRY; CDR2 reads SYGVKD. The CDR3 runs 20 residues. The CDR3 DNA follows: TGTGCCATCAGTGAGTCCGGTGGGGGGGGACTCGGCAGAGCGGATTTTGGCTACACCTTC. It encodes CAISESGGGGLGRADFGYTF.

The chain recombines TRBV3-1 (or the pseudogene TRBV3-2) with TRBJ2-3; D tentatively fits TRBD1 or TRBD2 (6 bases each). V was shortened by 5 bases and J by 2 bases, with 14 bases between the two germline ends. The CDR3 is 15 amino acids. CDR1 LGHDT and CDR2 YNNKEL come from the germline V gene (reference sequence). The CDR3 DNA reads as TGTGCCAGCAGCAAGGGCGGGACAACCACAGATACGCAGTATTTT. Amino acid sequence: CASSKGGTTTDTQYF.

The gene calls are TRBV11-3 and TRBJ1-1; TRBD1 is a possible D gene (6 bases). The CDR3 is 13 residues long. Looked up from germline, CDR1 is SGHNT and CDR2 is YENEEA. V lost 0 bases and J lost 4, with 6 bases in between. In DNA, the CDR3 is TGTGCCAGCAGCTTAGAAGGGGGCACTGAAGCTTTCTTT. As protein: CASSLEGGTEAFF.

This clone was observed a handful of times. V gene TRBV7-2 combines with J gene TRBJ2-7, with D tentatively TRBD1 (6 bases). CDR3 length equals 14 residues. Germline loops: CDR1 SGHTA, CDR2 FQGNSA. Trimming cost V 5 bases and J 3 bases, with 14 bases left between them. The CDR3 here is CASSVQTGNYEQYF. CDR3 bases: TGTGCCAGCAGCGTCCAAACAGGGAACTACGAGCAGTACTTC.

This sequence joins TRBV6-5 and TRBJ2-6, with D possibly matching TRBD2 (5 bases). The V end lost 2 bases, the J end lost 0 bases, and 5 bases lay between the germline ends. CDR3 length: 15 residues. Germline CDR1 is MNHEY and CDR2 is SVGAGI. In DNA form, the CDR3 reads TGTGCCAGCAGTTACGGGAGCTCTGGGGCCAACGTCCTGACTTTC. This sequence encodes CASSYGSSGANVLTF.

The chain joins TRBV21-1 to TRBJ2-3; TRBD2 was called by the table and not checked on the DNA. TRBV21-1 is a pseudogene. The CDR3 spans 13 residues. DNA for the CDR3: TGTGCCAGCAAGACTAGCGGCACAGATACGCAGTATTTT. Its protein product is CASKTSGTDTQYF.

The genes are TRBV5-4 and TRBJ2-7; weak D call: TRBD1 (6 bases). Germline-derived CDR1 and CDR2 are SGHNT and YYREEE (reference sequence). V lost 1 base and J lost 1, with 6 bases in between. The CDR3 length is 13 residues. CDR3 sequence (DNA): TGTGCCAGCAGCTTGACAGGGTCCTACGAGCAGTACTTC. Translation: CASSLTGSYEQYF.

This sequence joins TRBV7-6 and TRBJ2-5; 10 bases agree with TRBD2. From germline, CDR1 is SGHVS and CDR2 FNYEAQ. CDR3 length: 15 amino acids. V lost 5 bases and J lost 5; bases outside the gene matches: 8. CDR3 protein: CASSPIAGGQETQYF. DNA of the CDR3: TGTGCCAGCAGCCCGATAGCGGGGGGACAGGAGACCCAGTACTTC. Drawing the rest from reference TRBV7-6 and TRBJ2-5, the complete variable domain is GAGVSQSPRYKVTKRGQDVALRCDPISGHVSLYWYRQALGQGPEFLTYFNYEAQQDKSGLPNDRFSAERPEGSISTLTIQRTEQRDSAMYRCASSPIAGGQETQYFGPGTRLLVL.

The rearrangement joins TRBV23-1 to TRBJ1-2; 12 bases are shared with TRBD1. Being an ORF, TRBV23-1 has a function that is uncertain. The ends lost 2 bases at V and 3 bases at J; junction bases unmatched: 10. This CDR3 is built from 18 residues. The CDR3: CASSQAPGQGAVDYGYTF. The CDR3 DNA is TGCGCCAGCAGTCAAGCCCCGGGACAGGGGGCAGTCGACTATGGCTACACCTTC.

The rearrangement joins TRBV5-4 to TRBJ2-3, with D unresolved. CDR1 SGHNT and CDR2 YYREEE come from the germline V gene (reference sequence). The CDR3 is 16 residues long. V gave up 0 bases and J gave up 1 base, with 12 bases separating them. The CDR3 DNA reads TGTGCCAGCAGCTTGGATAGTAGCCGGGGCACAGATACGCAGTATTTT. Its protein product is CASSLDSSRGTDTQYF.

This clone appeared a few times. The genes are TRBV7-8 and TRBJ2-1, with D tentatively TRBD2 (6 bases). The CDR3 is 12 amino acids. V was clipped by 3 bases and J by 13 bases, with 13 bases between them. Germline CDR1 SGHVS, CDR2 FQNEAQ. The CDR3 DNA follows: TGTGCCAGCAGCTTGGACCGCGGGGTTCAGTTCTTC. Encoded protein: CASSLDRGVQFF. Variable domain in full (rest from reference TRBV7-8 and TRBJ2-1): GAGVSQSPRYKVAKRGQDVALRCDPISGHVSLFWYQQALGQGPEFLTYFQNEAQLDKSGLPSDRFFAERPEGSVSTLKIQRTQQEDSAVYLCASSLDRGVQFFGPGTRLTVL.

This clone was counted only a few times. CDR3 nucleotides: TGTGCCAGCAGCTTAACGCGCGAAGGGTATTCCACCGGGGAGCTGTTTTTT. It specifies CASSLTREGYSTGELFF. The chain recombines TRBV7-3 with TRBJ2-2, with D unresolved. The V end was cut by 0 bases, the J end by 4 bases, with 15 bases between. There are 17 residues in the CDR3. Looked up from germline, CDR1 is SGHTA and CDR2 is FQGTGA. The full variable domain, its missing parts supplied by reference TRBV7-3 and TRBJ2-2, is GAGVSQTPSNKVTEKGKYVELRCDPISGHTALYWYRQSLGQGPEFLIYFQGTGAADDSGLPNDRFFAVRPEGSVSTLKIQRTERGDSAVYLCASSLTREGYSTGELFFGEGSRLTVL.

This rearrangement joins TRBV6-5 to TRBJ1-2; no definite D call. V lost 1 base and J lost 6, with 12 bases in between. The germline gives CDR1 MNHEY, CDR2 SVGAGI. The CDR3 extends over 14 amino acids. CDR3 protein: CASSYLAGPDGYTF. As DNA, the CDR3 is TGTGCCAGCAGTTACTTGGCAGGACCTGATGGCTACACCTTC.

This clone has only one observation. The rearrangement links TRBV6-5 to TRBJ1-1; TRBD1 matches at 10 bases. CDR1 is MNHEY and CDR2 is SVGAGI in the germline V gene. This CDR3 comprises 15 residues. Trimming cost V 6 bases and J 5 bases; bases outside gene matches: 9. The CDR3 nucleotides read TGTGCCAGCAGCGACCGGGACAGGGGCAGAACTGAAGCTTTCTTT. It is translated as CASSDRDRGRTEAFF.

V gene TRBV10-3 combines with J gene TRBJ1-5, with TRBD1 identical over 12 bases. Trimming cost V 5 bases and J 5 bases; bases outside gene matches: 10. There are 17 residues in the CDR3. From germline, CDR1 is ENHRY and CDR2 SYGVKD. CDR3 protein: CAISPGQGAKKDQPQHF. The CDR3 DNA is TGTGCCATCAGTCCGGGACAGGGGGCAAAGAAGGATCAGCCCCAGCATTTT.

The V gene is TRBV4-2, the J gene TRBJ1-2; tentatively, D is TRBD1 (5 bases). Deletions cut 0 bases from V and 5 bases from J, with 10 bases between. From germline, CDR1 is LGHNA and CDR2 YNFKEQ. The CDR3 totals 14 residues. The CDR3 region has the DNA TGTGCCAGCAGCCAAGAACGGGGGAAGTATGGCTACACCTTC. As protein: CASSQERGKYGYTF.

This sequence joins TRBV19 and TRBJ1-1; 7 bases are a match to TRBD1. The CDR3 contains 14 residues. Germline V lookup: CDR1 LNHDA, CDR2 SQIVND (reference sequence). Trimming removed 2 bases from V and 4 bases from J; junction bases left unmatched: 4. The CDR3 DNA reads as TGTGCCAGTAGTATAAGGGCAGGGGGCACTGAAGCTTTCTTT. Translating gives CASSIRAGGTEAFF.

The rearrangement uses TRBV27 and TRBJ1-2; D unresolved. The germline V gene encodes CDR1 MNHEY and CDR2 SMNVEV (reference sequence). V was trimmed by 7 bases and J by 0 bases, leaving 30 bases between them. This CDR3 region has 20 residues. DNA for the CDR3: TGTGCCAGCAAAGGGTTGGCAGGCAGAAACTCAACCTTGACTAACTATGGCTACACCTTC. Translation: CASKGLAGRNSTLTNYGYTF.

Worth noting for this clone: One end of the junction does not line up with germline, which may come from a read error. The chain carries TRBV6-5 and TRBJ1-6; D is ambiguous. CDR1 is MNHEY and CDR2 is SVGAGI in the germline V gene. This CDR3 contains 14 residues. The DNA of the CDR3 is TGTGCAAGCACGGGAGGGTCCTGGAATTCACCCCTCCACTTT. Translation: CASTGGSWNSPLHF.

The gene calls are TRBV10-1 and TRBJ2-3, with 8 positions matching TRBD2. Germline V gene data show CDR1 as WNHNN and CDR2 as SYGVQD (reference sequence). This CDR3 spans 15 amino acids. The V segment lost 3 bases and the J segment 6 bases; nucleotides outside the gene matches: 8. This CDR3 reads CASSDGAGALDTQYF. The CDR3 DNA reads TGCGCCAGCAGTGATGGAGCGGGGGCCTTGGATACGCAGTATTTT.

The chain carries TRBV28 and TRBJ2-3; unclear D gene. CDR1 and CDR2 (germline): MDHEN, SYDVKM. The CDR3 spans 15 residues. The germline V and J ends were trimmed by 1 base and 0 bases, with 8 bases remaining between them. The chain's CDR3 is CASSLLDGSTDTQYF. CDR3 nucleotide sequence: TGTGCCAGCAGTTTATTGGACGGAAGCACAGATACGCAGTATTTT.

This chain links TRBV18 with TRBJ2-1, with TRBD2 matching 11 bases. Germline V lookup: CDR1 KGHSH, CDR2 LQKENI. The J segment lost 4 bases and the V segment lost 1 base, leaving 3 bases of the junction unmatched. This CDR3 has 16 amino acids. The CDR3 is CASSPLAGGFYNEQFF. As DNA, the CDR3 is TGTGCCAGCTCACCACTAGCGGGGGGGTTTTACAATGAGCAGTTCTTC.

The CDR3 protein is CASSKEPRGDHSCTDTQYF. For the CDR3, the DNA is TGTGCCAGCAGCAAAGAGCCGCGGGGGGATCATTCGTGCACAGATACGCAGTATTTT. The rearrangement uses TRBV21-1 and TRBJ2-3; the DNA was not compared with TRBD2, the D call given in the table. TRBV21-1 is a pseudogene locus. The length of the CDR3 is 19 residues.

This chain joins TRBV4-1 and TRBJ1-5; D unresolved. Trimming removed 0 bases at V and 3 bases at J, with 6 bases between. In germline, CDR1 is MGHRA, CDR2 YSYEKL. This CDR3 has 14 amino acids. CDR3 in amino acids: CASSQDRPNQPQHF. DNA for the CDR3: TGCGCCAGCAGCCAAGATCGGCCCAATCAGCCCCAGCATTTT.

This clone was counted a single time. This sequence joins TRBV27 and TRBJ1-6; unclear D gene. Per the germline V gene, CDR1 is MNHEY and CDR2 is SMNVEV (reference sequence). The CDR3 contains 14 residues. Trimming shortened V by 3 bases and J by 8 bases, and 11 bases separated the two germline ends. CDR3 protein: CASSFGSVYSPLHF. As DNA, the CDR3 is TGTGCCAGCAGTTTCGGCAGTGTCTATTCACCCCTCCACTTT.